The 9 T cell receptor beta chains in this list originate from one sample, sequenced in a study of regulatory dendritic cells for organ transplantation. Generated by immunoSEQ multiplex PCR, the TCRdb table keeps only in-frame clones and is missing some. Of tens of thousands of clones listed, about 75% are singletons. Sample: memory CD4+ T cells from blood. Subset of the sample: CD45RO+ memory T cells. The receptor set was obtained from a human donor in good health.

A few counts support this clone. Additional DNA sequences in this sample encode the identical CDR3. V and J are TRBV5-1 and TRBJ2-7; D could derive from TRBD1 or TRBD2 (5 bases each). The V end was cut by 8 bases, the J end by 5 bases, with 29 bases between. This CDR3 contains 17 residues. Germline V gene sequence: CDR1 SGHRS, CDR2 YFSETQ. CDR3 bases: TGCGCCAGTACTGGTCACCCGGGACCCGGATTCCACCACGAGCAGTACTTC. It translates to CASTGHPGPGFHHEQYF.

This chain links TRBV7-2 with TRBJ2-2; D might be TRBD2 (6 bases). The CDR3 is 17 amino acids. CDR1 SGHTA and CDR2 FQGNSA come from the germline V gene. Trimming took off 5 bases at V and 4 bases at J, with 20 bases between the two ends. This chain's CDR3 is CASSRGRTGRTTGELFF. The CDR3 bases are TGTGCCAGCAGCCGCGGCCGGACGGGGAGGACCACCGGGGAGCTGTTTTTT.

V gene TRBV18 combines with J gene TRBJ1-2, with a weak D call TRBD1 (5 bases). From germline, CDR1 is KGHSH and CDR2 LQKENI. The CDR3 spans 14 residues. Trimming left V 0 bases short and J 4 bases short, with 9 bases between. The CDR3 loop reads CASSPPGDGYGYTF. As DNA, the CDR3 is TGTGCCAGCTCACCACCTGGGGACGGCTATGGCTACACCTTC.

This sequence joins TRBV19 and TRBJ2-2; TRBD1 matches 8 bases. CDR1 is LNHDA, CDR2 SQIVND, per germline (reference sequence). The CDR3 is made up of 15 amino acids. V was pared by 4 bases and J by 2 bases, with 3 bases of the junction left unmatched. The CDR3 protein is CASSSDRGNTGELFF. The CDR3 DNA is TGTGCCAGTAGTAGCGACAGGGGAAACACCGGGGAGCTGTTTTTT.

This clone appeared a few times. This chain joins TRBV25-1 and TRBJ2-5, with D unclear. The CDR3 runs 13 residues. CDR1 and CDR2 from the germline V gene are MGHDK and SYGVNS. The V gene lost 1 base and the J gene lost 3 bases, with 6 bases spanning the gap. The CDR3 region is CASSEFGEETQYF. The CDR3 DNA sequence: TGTGCCAGCAGTGAATTTGGGGAAGAGACCCAGTACTTC.

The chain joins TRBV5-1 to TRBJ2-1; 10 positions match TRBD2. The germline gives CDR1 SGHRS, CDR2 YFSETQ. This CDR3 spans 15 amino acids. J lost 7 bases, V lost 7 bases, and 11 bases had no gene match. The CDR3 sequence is CASQPAGGPGNEQFF. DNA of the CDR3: TGCGCCAGCCAGCCAGCGGGAGGGCCAGGGAATGAGCAGTTCTTC.

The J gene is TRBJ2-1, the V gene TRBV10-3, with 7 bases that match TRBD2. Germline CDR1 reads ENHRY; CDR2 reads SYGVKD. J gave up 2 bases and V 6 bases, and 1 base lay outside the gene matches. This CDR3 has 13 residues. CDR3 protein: CAIRGRAYNEQFF. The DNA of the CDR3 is TGTGCCATCAGAGGGAGGGCCTACAATGAGCAGTTCTTC.

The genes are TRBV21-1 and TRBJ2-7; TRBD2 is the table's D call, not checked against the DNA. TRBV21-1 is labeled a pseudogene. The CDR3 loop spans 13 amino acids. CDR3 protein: CASSKRLGYEQYF. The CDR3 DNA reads TGTGCCAGCAGCAAACGACTGGGCTACGAGCAGTACTTC.

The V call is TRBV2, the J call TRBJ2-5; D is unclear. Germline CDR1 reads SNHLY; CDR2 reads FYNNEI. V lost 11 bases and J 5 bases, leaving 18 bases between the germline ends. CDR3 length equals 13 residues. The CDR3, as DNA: TGTGCCGAAGCACTTCGCCTAGGGGAGACCCAGTACTTC. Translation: CAEALRLGETQYF.